This T cell receptor (beta chain) was recorded in a study of tumor and adjacent non-tumor tissue in lung cancer. Study in general: Aged roughly 31 to 76 years, patients included nine to ten men and a few women with stage I to III disease.

TCRbeta libraries were built with three rounds of nested PCR, modified from ARM-PCR. Each CDR3 protein gets one entry after TCRdb re-called the multiplex PCR reads with MiXCR. The data contain around 82,000 distinct CDR3 sequences, about four fifths of them seen just once; the ten biggest clones take up 50% to 65%. About this clonotype: Antigen specificity is unknown. A junction end diverges from the germline sequence, so it may reflect a read error.

Overall study findings and caveats: Tumor repertoires had a smaller top 100 clone share than normal lung. Significantly higher TCR diversity was found in tumor than normal lung.

No cell sorting was done before RNA was extracted from the tissue. More than 3 cm separated this lung sample from the edge of the tumor. Chemotherapy-naive patients with new lung cancer underwent thoracic surgery in China, August–late 2014. Input material: distant non-tumor lung tissue. The sequence was obtained from a man aged 55 to 70 with non-small cell lung cancer.

CDR3 sequence reads: CASSYRQGIIFF. The CDR3 DNA reads TGTGCTAGCAGTTACAGACAGGGCATAATATTCTTC. The V gene is TRBV6-6, the J gene TRBJ2-1; TRBD1 aligns across 7 bases. This CDR3 is built from 12 residues. Germline assignment: CDR1 MNHNY and CDR2 SVGAGI (reference sequence).